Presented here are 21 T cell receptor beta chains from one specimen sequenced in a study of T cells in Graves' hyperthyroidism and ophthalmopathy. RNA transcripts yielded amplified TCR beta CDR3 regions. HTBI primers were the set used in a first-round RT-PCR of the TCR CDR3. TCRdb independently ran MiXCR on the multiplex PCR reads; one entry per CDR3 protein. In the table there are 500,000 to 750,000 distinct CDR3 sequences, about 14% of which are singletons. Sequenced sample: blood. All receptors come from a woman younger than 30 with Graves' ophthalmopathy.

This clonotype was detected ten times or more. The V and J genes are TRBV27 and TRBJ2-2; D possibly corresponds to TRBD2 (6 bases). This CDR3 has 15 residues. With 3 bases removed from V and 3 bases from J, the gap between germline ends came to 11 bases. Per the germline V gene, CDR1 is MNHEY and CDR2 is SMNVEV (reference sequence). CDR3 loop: CASSFGTAYTGELFF. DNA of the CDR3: TGTGCCAGCAGTTTCGGGACTGCCTACACCGGGGAGCTGTTTTTT.

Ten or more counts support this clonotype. The CDR3 protein is CASSLGPGDYGYTF. The CDR3, as DNA: TGTGCCAGCAGCTTAGGCCCGGGAGACTATGGCTACACCTTC. The gene calls are TRBV7-8 and TRBJ1-2; no firm D call. Trimming cost V 1 base and J 3 bases, with 9 bases left between them. Germline lookup yields CDR1 SGHVS and CDR2 FQNEAQ. This CDR3 is 14 amino acids long.

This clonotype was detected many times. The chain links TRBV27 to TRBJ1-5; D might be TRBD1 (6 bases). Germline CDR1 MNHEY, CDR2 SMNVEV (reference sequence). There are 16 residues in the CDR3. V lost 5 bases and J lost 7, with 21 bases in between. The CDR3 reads CASSPRWGGTEQPQHF. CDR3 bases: TGTGCCAGCAGTCCCCGGTGGGGGGGCACCGAACAGCCCCAGCATTTT.

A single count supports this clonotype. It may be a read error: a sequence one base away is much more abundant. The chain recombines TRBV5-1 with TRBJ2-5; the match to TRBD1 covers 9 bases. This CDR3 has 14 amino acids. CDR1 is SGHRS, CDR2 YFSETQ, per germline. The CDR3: CASSRTGEQETQYF. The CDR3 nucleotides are TGTGCCAGCAGCCGGACAGGGGAACAAGAGACCCAGTACTTC.

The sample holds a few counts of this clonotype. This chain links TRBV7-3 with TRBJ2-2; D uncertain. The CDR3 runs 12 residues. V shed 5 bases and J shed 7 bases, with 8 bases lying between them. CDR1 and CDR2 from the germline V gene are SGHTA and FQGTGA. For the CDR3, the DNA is TGTGCCAGCAGCCAAATAATCGGGGAGCTGTTTTTT. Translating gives CASSQIIGELFF.

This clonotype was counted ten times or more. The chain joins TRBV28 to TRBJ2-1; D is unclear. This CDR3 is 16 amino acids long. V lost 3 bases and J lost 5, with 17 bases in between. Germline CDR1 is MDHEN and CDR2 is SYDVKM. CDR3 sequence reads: CASSLYGQYTNNEQFF. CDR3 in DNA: TGTGCCAGCAGTTTGTACGGGCAGTACACGAACAATGAGCAGTTCTTC.

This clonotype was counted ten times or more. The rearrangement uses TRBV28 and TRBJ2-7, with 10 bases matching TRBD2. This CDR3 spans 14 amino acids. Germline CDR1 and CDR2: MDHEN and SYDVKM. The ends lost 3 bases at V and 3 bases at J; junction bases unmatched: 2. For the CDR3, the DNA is TGTGCCAGCAGTTTCCTAGCGGGAGTCTACGAGCAGTACTTC. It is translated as CASSFLAGVYEQYF.

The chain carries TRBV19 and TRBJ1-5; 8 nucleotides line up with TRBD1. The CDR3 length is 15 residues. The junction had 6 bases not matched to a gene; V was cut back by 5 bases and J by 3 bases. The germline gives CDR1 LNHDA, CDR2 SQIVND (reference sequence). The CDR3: CASSVTGAHNQPQHF. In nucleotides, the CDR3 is TGTGCCAGTAGTGTGACAGGGGCACACAATCAGCCCCAGCATTTT.

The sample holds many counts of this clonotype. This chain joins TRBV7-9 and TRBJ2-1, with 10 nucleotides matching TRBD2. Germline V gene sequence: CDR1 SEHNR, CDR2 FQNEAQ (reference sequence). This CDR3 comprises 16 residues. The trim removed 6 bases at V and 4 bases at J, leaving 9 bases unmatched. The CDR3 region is CASRPALAGAYNEQFF. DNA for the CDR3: TGTGCCAGCAGACCAGCCCTAGCGGGAGCTTACAATGAGCAGTTCTTC. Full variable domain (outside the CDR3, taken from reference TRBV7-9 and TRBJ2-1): DTGVSQNPRHKITKRGQNVTFRCDPISEHNRLYWYRQTLGQGPEFLTYFQNEAQLEKSRLLSDRFSAERPKGSFSTLEIQRTEQGDSAMYLCASRPALAGAYNEQFFGPGTRLTVL.

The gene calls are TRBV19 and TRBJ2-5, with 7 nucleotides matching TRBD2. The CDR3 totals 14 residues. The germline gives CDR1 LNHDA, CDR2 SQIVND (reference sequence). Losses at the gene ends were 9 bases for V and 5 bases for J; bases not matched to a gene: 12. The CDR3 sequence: CASQKGPGRETQYF. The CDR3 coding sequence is TGTGCCAGCCAGAAGGGGCCCGGGAGGGAGACCCAGTACTTC.

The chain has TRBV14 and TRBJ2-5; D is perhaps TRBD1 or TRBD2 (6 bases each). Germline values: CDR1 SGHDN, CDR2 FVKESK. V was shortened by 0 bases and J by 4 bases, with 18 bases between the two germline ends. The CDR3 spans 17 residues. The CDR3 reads CASSQDGRRQEGETQYF. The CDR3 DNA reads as TGTGCCAGCAGCCAAGATGGGAGGCGACAGGAGGGAGAGACCCAGTACTTC.

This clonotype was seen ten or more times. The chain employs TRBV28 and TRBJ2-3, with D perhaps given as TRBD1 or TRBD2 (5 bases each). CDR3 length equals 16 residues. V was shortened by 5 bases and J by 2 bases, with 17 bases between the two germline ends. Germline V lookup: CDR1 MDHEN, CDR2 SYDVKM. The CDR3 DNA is TGTGCCAGCAGTACGGGACCGCACGGGCCCACAGATACGCAGTATTTT. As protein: CASSTGPHGPTDTQYF.

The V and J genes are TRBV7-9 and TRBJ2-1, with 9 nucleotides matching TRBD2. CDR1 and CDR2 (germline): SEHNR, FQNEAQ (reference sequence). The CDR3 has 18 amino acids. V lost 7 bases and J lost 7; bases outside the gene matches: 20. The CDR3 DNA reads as TGTGCCAGCACCCTGGGAGGAGCGGGAGGACAGAGTAGGAATGAGCAGTTCTTC. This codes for CASTLGGAGGQSRNEQFF.

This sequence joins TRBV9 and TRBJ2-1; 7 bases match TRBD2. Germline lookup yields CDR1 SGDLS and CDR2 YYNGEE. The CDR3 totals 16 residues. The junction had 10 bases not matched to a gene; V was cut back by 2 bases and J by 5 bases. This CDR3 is CASSVLQGLPHNEQFF. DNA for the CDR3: TGTGCCAGCAGCGTTTTGCAGGGACTACCGCACAATGAGCAGTTCTTC.

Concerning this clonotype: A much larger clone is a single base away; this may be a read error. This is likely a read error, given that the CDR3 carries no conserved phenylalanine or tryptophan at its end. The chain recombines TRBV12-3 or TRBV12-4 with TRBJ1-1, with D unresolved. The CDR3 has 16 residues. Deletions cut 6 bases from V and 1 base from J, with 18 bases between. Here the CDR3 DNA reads TGTGCCAGCAGCCGCCCTCTGAGAGGTAGGAACACTGAAGCTTTCTCT. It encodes CASSRPLRGRNTEAFS.

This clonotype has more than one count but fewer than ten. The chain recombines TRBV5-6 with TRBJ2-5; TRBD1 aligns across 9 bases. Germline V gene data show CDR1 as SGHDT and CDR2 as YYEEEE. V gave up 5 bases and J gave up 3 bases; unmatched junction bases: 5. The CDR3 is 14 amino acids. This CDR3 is CASSLGQGEETQYF. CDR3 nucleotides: TGTGCCAGCAGTCTGGGACAGGGTGAAGAGACCCAGTACTTC.

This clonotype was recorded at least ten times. Here the CDR3 reads CASSETSGAYNEQFF. The CDR3 nucleotides are TGTGCCAGCAGTGAGACTAGCGGAGCCTACAATGAGCAGTTCTTC. The V gene is TRBV2, the J gene TRBJ2-1, with TRBD2 identical over 9 bases. There are 15 residues in the CDR3. Trimming cost V 3 bases and J 2 bases; bases outside gene matches: 2. CDR1 and CDR2 from the germline V gene are SNHLY and FYNNEI.

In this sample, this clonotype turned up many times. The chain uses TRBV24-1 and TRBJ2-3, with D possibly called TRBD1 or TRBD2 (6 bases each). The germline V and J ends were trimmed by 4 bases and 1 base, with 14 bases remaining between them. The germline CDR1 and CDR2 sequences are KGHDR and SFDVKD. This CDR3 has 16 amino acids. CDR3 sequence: CATSDLRGARTDTQYF. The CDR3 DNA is TGTGCCACCAGTGACTTAAGGGGGGCTCGCACAGATACGCAGTATTTT.

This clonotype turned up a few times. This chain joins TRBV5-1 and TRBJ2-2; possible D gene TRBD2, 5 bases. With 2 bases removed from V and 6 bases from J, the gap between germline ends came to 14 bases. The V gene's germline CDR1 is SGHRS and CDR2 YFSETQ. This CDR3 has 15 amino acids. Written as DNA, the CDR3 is TGCGCCAGCAGCTTTGAGACTAACCGGGCCGGGGAGCTGTTTTTT. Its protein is CASSFETNRAGELFF.

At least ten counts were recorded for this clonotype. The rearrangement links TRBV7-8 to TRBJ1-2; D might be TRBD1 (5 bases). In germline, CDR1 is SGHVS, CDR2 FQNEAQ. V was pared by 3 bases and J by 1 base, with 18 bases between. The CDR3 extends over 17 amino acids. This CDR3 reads CASSFGTGTRDNYGYTF. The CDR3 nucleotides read TGTGCCAGCAGCTTCGGTACGGGCACCAGGGATAACTATGGCTACACCTTC.

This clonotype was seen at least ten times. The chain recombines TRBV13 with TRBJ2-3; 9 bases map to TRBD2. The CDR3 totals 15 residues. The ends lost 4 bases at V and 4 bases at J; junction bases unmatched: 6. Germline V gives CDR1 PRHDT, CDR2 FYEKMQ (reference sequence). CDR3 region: CASSSPGTSPDTQYF. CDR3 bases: TGTGCCAGCAGCTCCCCCGGGACTAGCCCAGATACGCAGTATTTT.